This entry concerns a single TCR beta chain. Its specificity is not known. Each CDR3 protein is one row after TCRdb ran MiXCR on the 5' RACE reads. Here the sample spans approximately 240,000 distinct CDR3 sequences, over 13% being singletons. This sample was taken from a study of identical twins. Study-level findings and limits: Findings came from cross-sectional statistics, without long-term follow-up of donors.

Trimming cost V 6 bases and J 4 bases, with 12 bases left between them. Germline V lookup: CDR1 DFQATT, CDR2 SNEGSKA (reference sequence). The CDR3 is 12 residues long. Sequenced material: memory (CD45RO+) T cells sorted from blood. The rearrangement joins TRBV20-1 to TRBJ1-1; tentatively, D is TRBD1 (5 bases). The sequence derives from a woman under 30 in good health. CDR3 nucleotides: TGCAGTGCCGCTCGCGGGGCCACTGAAGCTTTCTTT. As protein: CSAARGATEAFF.